Given below is one T cell receptor beta chain in context. Its target is unknown. This record belongs to a study of cytomegalovirus exposure and HLA in healthy donors. Primers included in the PCR were 60 Vbeta and 13 Jbeta primers. Assay: immunoSEQ multiplex PCR; the TCRdb copy retains only in-frame clones and omits some. With about 130,000 clones in the sample, the ten largest clones hold around 1.6%. CDR1 is SGHRS and CDR2 is YFSETQ in the germline V gene. The ends were cut back, 1 base at V and 5 bases at J, with 12 bases in the middle. This CDR3 comprises 14 residues. Study results and limitations: Some V segments, including TRBV6-2 and TRBV6-3, were excluded as indistinguishable.

The sequencing input was PBMCs. The chain employs TRBV5-1 and TRBJ2-5; D unresolved. This TCR was recovered from a woman between 35 and 50 years old in good health and CMV-seropositive. The CDR3, as DNA: TGCGCCAGCAGCTTGCATCAGATCGGGGAGACCCAGTACTTC. Residues: CASSLHQIGETQYF.